The sequence of this T cell receptor beta chain was determined in a study of CD8 T cells in Susac syndrome. Looked up from germline, CDR1 is SGDLS and CDR2 is YYNGEE. The CDR3 sequence is 13 residues long. J was trimmed by 0 bases and V by 8 bases; bases with no gene match: 4. High-throughput TCR beta sequencing covered peripheral CD8+ and CD4+ T cells. Patients with stable or active relapsing-remitting disease, all of them treatment-naive, made up the multiple sclerosis controls. Reverse transcription used roughly 0.45 to 1 ug RNA and random hexamers. TCR beta CDR3 was amplified by immunoSEQ covering 54 Vbeta and 13 Jbeta. TCRdb analysed the immunoSEQ multiplex PCR reads with MiXCR anew, one entry per CDR3 protein. The sample has around 200,000 distinct CDR3 sequences, approximately 95% seen once; the top ten hold around 0.08%.

V and J are TRBV9 and TRBJ1-1; 7 bases are a match to TRBD1. The source of this sequence is a human donor with multiple sclerosis. Sequenced input: CD4+ T cells from PBMCs. CDR3 loop: CASSGTVNTEAFF. Written as DNA, the CDR3 is TGTGCCAGTAGTGGGACAGTGAACACTGAAGCTTTCTTT.